What follows are 12 T cell receptor beta chains derived from one specimen sequenced in a study of T cells expressing NK-cell markers. From the 5' RACE reads, TCRdb lists one entry per CDR3 protein and no DNA. This specimen shows approximately 550,000 distinct CDR3 sequences; the ten leading clones hold approximately 3.6%. The sequencing sample was made of blood T cells: a sorted CD56 or NKG2C T cell subset, CD4+ or CD8+ T cells, or bulk PBMC T cells (not recorded which). The receptors stem from a man aged 18 to 30 in good health.

The chain joins TRBV27 to TRBJ1-1. The CDR3 loop spans 15 amino acids. Per germline, CDR1 MNHEY and CDR2 SMNVEV (reference sequence). The CDR3: CASSLATETHTEAFF.

This chain connects TRBV24-1 to TRBJ2-5; the D call from TCRdb, TRBD1, cannot be confirmed without DNA. In germline, CDR1 is KGHDR, CDR2 SFDVKD. The CDR3 loop spans 15 amino acids. CDR3 region: CATSDRQGVEETQYF.

The rearrangement links TRBV20-1 to TRBJ2-7. The CDR3 extends over 20 amino acids. Germline V CDR1 and CDR2: DFQATT, SNEGSKA (reference sequence). The chain's CDR3 is CSARVTSATGDLREVYEQYF.

The CDR3 reads CASNRGYNEKLFF. The genes are TRBV2 and TRBJ1-4. The CDR3 runs 13 residues. Looked up from germline, CDR1 is SNHLY and CDR2 is FYNNEI.

The chain combines TRBV19 with TRBJ1-5. The germline V gene has CDR1 LNHDA and CDR2 SQIVND (reference sequence). The CDR3 contains 14 residues. The CDR3 spells CASSIRGFDQPQHF.

CDR3 sequence reads: CSARQAQREKLFF. The chain has TRBV20-1 and TRBJ1-4. CDR3 size: 13 residues. The germline V gene encodes CDR1 DFQATT and CDR2 SNEGSKA (reference sequence).

This chain connects TRBV12-3 or TRBV12-4 to TRBJ2-2; the TCRdb D gene call, TRBD1, has no DNA to confirm it. CDR3 length: 13 residues. CDR3 sequence reads: CASTRGVAGELFF.

The chain uses TRBV20-1 and TRBJ2-7; the TRBD1 assignment by TCRdb is unverifiable without DNA. There are 15 residues in the CDR3. CDR1 and CDR2 (germline): DFQATT, SNEGSKA (reference sequence). The CDR3 spells CSARDFEGSRYEQYF.

The chain uses TRBV7-2 and TRBJ2-1; as DNA is missing, the TRBD2 call by TCRdb cannot be tested. Germline V CDR1 and CDR2: SGHTA, FQGNSA. The CDR3 runs 14 residues. The CDR3 loop is CASRRDYMAGEQFF.

The chain has TRBV7-8 and TRBJ2-7; TCRdb returns TRBD2, unconfirmable since there is no DNA. Per the germline V gene, CDR1 is SGHVS and CDR2 is FQNEAQ. CDR3 length: 16 amino acids. The CDR3 protein is CASSLGRGLAEYEQYF.

The chain carries TRBV12-3 or TRBV12-4 and TRBJ2-3; TCRdb outputs TRBD2, but without DNA this stays unchecked. The CDR3 runs to 15 residues. CDR3 in amino acids: CASTRPGLESDTQYF.

The CDR3 reads CASSALNTDTQYF. The chain combines TRBV25-1 with TRBJ2-3. Germline V gives CDR1 MGHDK, CDR2 SYGVNS. The length of the CDR3 is 13 residues.